This TCR beta chain is drawn from a study of blood T cell repertoires in COVID-19. Assay: immunoSEQ multiplex PCR; the TCRdb copy retains only in-frame clones and omits some. This table holds 110,000 or so clones, around 81% found once. The CDR3 loop spans 15 amino acids. V shed 2 bases and J shed 6 bases, with 14 bases lying between them. The sequenced sample consisted of peripheral blood. The rearrangement uses TRBV23-1 and TRBJ2-1, with D perhaps matching TRBD2 (5 bases). TRBV23-1 is given ORF status, its function remaining uncertain. The clonotype originates from a human donor in a cohort sampled during active or convalescent COVID-19. CDR3 bases: TGCGCCAGCAGTCAACTAGCTTTACATACCAATGAGCAGTTCTTC. Amino acid sequence: CASSQLALHTNEQFF.